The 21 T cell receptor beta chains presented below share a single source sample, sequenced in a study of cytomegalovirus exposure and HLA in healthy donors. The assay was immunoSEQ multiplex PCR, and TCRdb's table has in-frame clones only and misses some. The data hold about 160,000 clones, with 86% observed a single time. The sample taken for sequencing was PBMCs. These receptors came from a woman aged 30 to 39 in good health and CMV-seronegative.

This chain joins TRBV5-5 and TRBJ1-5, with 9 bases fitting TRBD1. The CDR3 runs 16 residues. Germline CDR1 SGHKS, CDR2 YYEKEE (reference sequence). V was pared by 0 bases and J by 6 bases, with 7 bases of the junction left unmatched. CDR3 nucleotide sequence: TGTGCCAGCAGCTTGGGGTCCGGGACAGGGAGTCAGCCCCAGCATTTT. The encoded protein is CASSLGSGTGSQPQHF.

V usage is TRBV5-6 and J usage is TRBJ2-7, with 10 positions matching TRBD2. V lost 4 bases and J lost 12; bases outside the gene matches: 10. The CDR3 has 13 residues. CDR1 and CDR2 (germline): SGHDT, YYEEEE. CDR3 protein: CASSPPGTSVWYF. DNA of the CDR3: TGTGCCAGCAGCCCGCCCGGGACTAGCGTGTGGTACTTC.

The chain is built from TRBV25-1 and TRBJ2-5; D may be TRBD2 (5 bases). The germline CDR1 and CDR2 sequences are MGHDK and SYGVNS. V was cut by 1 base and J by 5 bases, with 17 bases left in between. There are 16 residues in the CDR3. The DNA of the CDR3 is TGTGCCAGCAGTGAATCCCTGTCCGGGCGAGGGGAGACCCAGTACTTC. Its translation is CASSESLSGRGETQYF.

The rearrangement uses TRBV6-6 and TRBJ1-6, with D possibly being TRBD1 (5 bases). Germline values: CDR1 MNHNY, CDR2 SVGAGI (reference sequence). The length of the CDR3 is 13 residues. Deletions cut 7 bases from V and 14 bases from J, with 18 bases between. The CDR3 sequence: CASKLRQGASLHF. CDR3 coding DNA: TGTGCCAGCAAGCTACGGCAAGGGGCTTCCCTCCACTTT.

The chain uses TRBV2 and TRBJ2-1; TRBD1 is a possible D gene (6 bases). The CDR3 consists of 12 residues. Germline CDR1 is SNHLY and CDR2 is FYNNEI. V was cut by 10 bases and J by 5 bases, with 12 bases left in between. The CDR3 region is CAISTGNNEQFF. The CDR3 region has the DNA TGTGCCATTTCGACAGGCAACAATGAGCAGTTCTTC.

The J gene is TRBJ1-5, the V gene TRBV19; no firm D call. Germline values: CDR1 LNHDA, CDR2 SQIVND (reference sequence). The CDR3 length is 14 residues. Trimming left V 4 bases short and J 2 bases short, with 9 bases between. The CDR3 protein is CASSTAHGNQPQHF. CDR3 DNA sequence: TGTGCCAGTAGTACGGCACATGGCAATCAGCCCCAGCATTTT.

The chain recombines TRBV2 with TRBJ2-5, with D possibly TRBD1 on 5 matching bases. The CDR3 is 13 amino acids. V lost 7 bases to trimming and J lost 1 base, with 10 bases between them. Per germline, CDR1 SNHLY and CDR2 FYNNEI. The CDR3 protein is CASTPDSQETQYF. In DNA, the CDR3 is TGTGCCAGCACTCCAGACAGCCAAGAGACCCAGTACTTC.

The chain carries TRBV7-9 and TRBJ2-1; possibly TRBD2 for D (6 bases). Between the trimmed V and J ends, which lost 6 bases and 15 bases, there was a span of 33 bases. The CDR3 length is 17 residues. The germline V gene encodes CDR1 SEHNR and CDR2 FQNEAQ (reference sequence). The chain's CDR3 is CASRHVRSRDSLQYGFF. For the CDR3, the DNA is TGTGCCAGCAGGCACGTAAGGAGCCGGGACTCTCTACAATACGGGTTCTTC.

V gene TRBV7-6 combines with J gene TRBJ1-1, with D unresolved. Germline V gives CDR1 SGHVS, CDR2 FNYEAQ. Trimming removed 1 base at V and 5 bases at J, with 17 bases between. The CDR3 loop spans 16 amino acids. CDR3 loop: CASSLVVVVPRTEAFF. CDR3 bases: TGTGCCAGCAGCTTAGTTGTAGTAGTCCCTAGGACTGAAGCTTTCTTT.

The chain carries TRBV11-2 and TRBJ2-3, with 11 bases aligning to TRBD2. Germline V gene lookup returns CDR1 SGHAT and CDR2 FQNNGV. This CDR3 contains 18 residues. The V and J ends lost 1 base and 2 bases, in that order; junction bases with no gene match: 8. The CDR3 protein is CASSLGLAGGSLTDTQYF. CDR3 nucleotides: TGTGCCAGCAGCTTAGGGCTAGCGGGGGGCTCTCTCACAGATACGCAGTATTTT. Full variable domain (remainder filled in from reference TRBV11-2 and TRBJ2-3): EAGVAQSPRYKIIEKRQSVAFWCNPISGHATLYWYQQILGQGPKLLIQFQNNGVVDDSQLPKDRFSAERLKGVDSTLKIQPAKLEDSAVYLCASSLGLAGGSLTDTQYFGPGTRLTVL.

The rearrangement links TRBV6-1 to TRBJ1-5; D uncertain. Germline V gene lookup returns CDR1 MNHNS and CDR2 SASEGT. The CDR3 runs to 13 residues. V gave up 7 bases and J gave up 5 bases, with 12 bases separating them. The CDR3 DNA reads TGTGCCAGCACCCCCAGAACCTATCAGCCCCAGCATTTT. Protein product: CASTPRTYQPQHF.

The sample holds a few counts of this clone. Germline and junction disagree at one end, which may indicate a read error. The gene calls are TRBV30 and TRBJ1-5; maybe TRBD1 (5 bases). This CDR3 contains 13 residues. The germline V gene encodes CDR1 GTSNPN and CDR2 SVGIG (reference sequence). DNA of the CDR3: TGTGCCTGGAGTCACGGGACCAATCGGCCCCAGCATTTT. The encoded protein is CAWSHGTNRPQHF.

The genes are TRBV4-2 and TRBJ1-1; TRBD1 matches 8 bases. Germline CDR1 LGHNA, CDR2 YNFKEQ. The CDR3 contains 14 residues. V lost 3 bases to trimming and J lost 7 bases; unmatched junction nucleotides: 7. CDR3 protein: CASSQRTGLVEAFF. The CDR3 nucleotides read TGTGCCAGCAGCCAGCGGACAGGGCTGGTTGAAGCTTTCTTT.

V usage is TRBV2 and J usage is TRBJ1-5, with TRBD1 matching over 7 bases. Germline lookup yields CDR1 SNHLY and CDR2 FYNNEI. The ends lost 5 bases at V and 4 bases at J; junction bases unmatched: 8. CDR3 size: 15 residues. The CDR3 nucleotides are TGTGCCAGCAGTCTTACCGGGACAGAAAATCAGCCCCAGCATTTT. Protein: CASSLTGTENQPQHF. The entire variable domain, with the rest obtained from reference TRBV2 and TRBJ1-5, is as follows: EPEVTQTPSHQVTQMGQEVILRCVPISNHLYFYWYRQILGQKVEFLVSFYNNEISEKSEIFDDQFSVERPDGSNFTLKIRSTKLEDSAMYFCASSLTGTENQPQHFGDGTRLSIL.

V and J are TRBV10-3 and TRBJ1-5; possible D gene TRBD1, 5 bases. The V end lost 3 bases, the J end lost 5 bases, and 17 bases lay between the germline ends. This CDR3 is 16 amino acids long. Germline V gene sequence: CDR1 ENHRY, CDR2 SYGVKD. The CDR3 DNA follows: TGTGCCATCAGTGACGTCGGGGGGACCCGCGATCAGCCCCAGCATTTT. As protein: CAISDVGGTRDQPQHF.

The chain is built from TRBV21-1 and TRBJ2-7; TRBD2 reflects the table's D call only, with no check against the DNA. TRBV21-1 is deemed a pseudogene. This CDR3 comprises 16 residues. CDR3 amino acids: CASTAKGLAVTYEQYF. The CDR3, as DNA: TGTGCCAGCACCGCGAAAGGACTAGCGGTTACCTACGAGCAGTACTTC.

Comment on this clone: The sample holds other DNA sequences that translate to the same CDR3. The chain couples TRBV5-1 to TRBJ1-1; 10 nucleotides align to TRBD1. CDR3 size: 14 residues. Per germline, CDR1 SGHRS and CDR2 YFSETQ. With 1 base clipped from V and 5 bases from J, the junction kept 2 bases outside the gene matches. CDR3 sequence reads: CASSLLGQGTEAFF. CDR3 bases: TGCGCCAGCAGCTTGTTGGGACAGGGGACTGAAGCTTTCTTT.

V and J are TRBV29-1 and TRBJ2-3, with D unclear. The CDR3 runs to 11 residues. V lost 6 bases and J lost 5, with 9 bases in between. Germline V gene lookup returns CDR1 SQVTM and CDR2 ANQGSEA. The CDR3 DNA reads TGCAGCGTGGGGATGCTAGATACGCAGTATTTT. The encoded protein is CSVGMLDTQYF.

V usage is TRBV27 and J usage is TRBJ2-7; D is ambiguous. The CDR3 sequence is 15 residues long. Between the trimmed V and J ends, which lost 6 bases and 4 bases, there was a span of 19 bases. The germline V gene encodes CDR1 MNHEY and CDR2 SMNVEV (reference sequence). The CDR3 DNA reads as TGTGCCAGCAGGACCACGAACACGGATTGGTACGAGCAGTACTTC. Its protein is CASRTTNTDWYEQYF.

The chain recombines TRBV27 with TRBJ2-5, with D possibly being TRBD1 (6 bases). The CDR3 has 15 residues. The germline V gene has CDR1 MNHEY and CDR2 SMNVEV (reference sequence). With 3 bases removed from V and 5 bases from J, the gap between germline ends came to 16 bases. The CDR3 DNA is TGTGCCAGCAGTTTGAGAAACAGGGTTGTGGAGACCCAGTACTTC. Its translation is CASSLRNRVVETQYF.

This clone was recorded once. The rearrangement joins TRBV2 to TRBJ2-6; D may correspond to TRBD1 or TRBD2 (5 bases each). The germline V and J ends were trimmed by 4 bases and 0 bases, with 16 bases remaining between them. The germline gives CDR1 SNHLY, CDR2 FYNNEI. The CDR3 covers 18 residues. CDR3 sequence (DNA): TGTGCCAGCAGTGGGGGGAAAGCCCCCCTCTCTGGGGCCAACGTCCTGACTTTC. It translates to CASSGGKAPLSGANVLTF.